A single sample is the source of the 23 T cell receptor beta chains below, sequenced in a study of T cells in Graves' hyperthyroidism and ophthalmopathy. There were TCR beta CDR3 regions amplified from RNA transcripts. The primer set for the first-round RT-PCR of the TCR CDR3 was HTBI. MiXCR, run by TCRdb on the multiplex PCR reads, gives a single entry per CDR3 protein. The repertoire holds 280,000 or so distinct CDR3 sequences, with 13% to 15% as singletons. Sequencing input: blood. The receptors stem from a woman in her forties or fifties with Graves' hyperthyroidism that later progressed to Graves' ophthalmopathy.

This clonotype was seen a handful of times. The rearrangement joins TRBV9 to TRBJ2-7; D not resolved. This CDR3 comprises 15 residues. Per the germline V gene, CDR1 is SGDLS and CDR2 is YYNGEE. Trimming took off 4 bases at V and 1 base at J, with 15 bases between the two ends. In nucleotides, the CDR3 is TGTGCCAGCAGCCCCTCAGGAAGACATTCCTACGAGCAGTACTTC. It is translated as CASSPSGRHSYEQYF.

This clonotype was picked up many times. The chain recombines TRBV12-3 or TRBV12-4 with TRBJ2-5; possibly TRBD1 or TRBD2 for D (5 bases each). V lost 4 bases to trimming and J lost 2 bases, with 11 bases between them. CDR3 length equals 14 residues. Here the CDR3 reads CASSSGRIQETQYF. CDR3 in DNA: TGTGCCAGCAGTTCGGGACGGATACAAGAGACCCAGTACTTC.

This clonotype was picked up many times. This chain links TRBV18 with TRBJ2-1; 10 bases line up with TRBD2. The CDR3 extends over 15 amino acids. Per germline, CDR1 KGHSH and CDR2 LQKENI. Trimming at V came to 4 bases and at J to 8 bases, leaving 8 bases not matched to a gene. Written as DNA, the CDR3 is TGTGCCAGCTCACTCGCCGGGACTAGCGTGCATGAGCAGTTCTTC. Residues: CASSLAGTSVHEQFF. The full variable domain, its missing parts supplied by reference TRBV18 and TRBJ2-1, is NAGVMQNPRHLVRRRGQEARLRCSPMKGHSHVYWYRQLPEEGLKFMVYLQKENIIDESGMPKERFSAEFPKEGPSILRIQQVVRGDSAAYFCASSLAGTSVHEQFFGPGTRLTVL.

At least ten counts were recorded for this clonotype. The chain is built from TRBV2 and TRBJ1-2; D perhaps matches TRBD1 (6 bases). The germline V gene has CDR1 SNHLY and CDR2 FYNNEI. The ends were cut back, 2 bases at V and 4 bases at J, with 17 bases in the middle. This CDR3 contains 16 residues. DNA of the CDR3: TGTGCCAGCAGTGAAATAGCCCTCAGGGGTGGCTATGGCTACACCTTC. Protein product: CASSEIALRGGYGYTF.

Many counts were recorded for this clonotype. This sequence joins TRBV7-8 and TRBJ2-5, with 15 bases lining up with TRBD2. The CDR3 has 17 amino acids. With 2 bases clipped from V and 4 bases from J, the junction kept 5 bases outside the gene matches. Germline V lookup: CDR1 SGHVS, CDR2 FQNEAQ. The CDR3 DNA is TGTGCCAGCAGCTTACCCGGACTAGCGGGAGGGCCAGAGACCCAGTACTTC. This translates into CASSLPGLAGGPETQYF.

This clonotype showed up many times. The chain employs TRBV11-2 and TRBJ2-7; D is undetermined. The V end was cut by 0 bases, the J end by 0 bases, with 9 bases between. The CDR3 consists of 15 residues. CDR1 is SGHAT and CDR2 is FQNNGV in the germline V gene. As DNA, the CDR3 is TGTGCCAGCAGCTTAGAGGCTAGGAGCTCCTACGAGCAGTACTTC. It is translated as CASSLEARSSYEQYF.

As regards this clonotype: This may be a read error: a much more frequent sequence differs by one nucleotide. The chain carries TRBV3-1 and TRBJ2-6; a possible D gene is TRBD1 (5 bases). Germline V lookup: CDR1 LGHDT, CDR2 YNNKEL (reference sequence). The CDR3 contains 14 residues. As DNA, the CDR3 is TGTGCCAGCAGCCCGAGAGCTGGGGCCAGCGTCCTGACTTTC. This gives the protein CASSPRAGASVLTF.

This clonotype was counted a few times. The chain is built from TRBV2 and TRBJ1-2; TRBD1 matches at 8 bases. This CDR3 is 12 amino acids long. V gave up 6 bases and J gave up 14 bases; unmatched junction bases: 11. Germline CDR1 SNHLY, CDR2 FYNNEI. CDR3 DNA: TGTGCCAGCAGGAGGACAGGGCCCCCGAGGACCTTC. Translated, it gives CASRRTGPPRTF.

This clonotype has only a few counts. The V and J genes are TRBV5-1 and TRBJ2-4; 9 bases line up with TRBD1. There are 15 residues in the CDR3. V shed 2 bases, J shed 5 bases, and the junction held 5 bases outside the gene matches. The germline V gene has CDR1 SGHRS and CDR2 YFSETQ. Here the CDR3 DNA reads TGCGCCAGCAGCTTTGGACAGGGGTTCCAAAACATTCAGTACTTC. Translation gives CASSFGQGFQNIQYF.

This clonotype was detected many times. The chain is built from TRBV29-1 and TRBJ2-3; TRBD2 might be the D (6 bases). The V gene lost 2 bases and the J gene lost 7 bases, with 10 bases spanning the gap. The CDR3 is 12 amino acids. The germline V gene has CDR1 SQVTM and CDR2 ANQGSEA. For the CDR3, the DNA is TGCAGCGTTGAAAGTGGAGGGAATACGCAGTATTTT. Its translation: CSVESGGNTQYF.

This clonotype has ten or more counts. The rearrangement links TRBV7-2 to TRBJ2-5; the D is unclear. This CDR3 spans 14 amino acids. Germline CDR1 is SGHTA and CDR2 is FQGNSA. Trimming shortened V by 5 bases and J by 2 bases, and 12 bases separated the two germline ends. The CDR3 nucleotides read TGTGCCAGCAGCGTAACGACTCTTCAAGAGACCCAGTACTTC. It encodes CASSVTTLQETQYF.

This clonotype has at least ten counts. V gene TRBV3-1 combines with J gene TRBJ2-1, with D possibly being TRBD2 (6 bases). Trimming stripped 0 bases from V and 12 bases from J, with 12 bases between. Germline V lookup: CDR1 LGHDT, CDR2 YNNKEL (reference sequence). The CDR3 is made up of 13 amino acids. CDR3 nucleotide sequence: TGTGCCAGCAGCCAAGATTTTGACGGGGGGCAGTTCTTC. Translated: CASSQDFDGGQFF.

This clonotype was counted ten times or more. The V call is TRBV20-1, the J call TRBJ2-1; 10 nucleotides match TRBD2. This CDR3 is 13 amino acids long. Trimming took 3 bases from V and 7 from J; bases not matched to a gene: 3. Per germline, CDR1 DFQATT and CDR2 SNEGSKA (reference sequence). The DNA for the CDR3 is TGCAGTGCTAGGGCTAGCGGGAGAAATGAGCAGTTCTTC. This gives the protein CSARASGRNEQFF.

There are many counts of this clonotype. The gene calls are TRBV7-9 and TRBJ2-2; D not resolved. The ends were cut back, 1 base at V and 6 bases at J, with 9 bases in the middle. The CDR3 consists of 14 residues. The V gene's germline CDR1 is SEHNR and CDR2 FQNEAQ (reference sequence). CDR3 in DNA: TGTGCCAGCAGCTTAGTTGTCAAGGCCGGGGAGCTGTTTTTT. Translation gives CASSLVVKAGELFF.

Ten or more counts support this clonotype. The J gene is TRBJ1-1, the V gene TRBV20-1; D is ambiguous. Trimming stripped 3 bases from V and 2 bases from J, with 13 bases between. This CDR3 spans 14 amino acids. Germline V lookup: CDR1 DFQATT, CDR2 SNEGSKA (reference sequence). The CDR3 loop is CSASEGNSNTEAFF. Written as DNA, the CDR3 is TGCAGTGCTAGTGAAGGGAATTCAAACACTGAAGCTTTCTTT.

This chain joins TRBV6-7 and TRBJ2-3, with no clear D. TRBV6-7 is sorted into the ORF group, with uncertain function. The germline V and J ends were trimmed by 2 bases and 11 bases, with 14 bases remaining between them. The CDR3 spans 13 residues. CDR3 residues: CASSYRPCCGQYF. As DNA, the CDR3 is TGTGCCAGCAGTTACCGGCCTTGTTGTGGGCAGTATTTT.

The chain links TRBV25-1 to TRBJ2-3; D is possibly TRBD1 (7 bases). CDR3 length: 13 residues. CDR1 MGHDK and CDR2 SYGVNS come from the germline V gene. Trimming pared 9 bases from V and 1 base from J, leaving 11 bases between. This chain's CDR3 is CASARGGTDTQYF. CDR3 sequence (DNA): TGTGCCAGTGCCAGGGGGGGCACAGATACGCAGTATTTT.

This clonotype was found many times. V usage is TRBV11-2 and J usage is TRBJ2-7, with 8 bases lining up with TRBD2. J gave up 0 bases and V 4 bases, and 2 bases lay outside the gene matches. The CDR3 loop spans 14 amino acids. Per the germline V gene, CDR1 is SGHAT and CDR2 is FQNNGV. CDR3 DNA: TGTGCCAGCAGCTCCGGGACTAGCTCCTACGAGCAGTACTTC. Amino acids: CASSSGTSSYEQYF. Full variable domain (missing parts from reference TRBV11-2 and TRBJ2-7): EAGVAQSPRYKIIEKRQSVAFWCNPISGHATLYWYQQILGQGPKLLIQFQNNGVVDDSQLPKDRFSAERLKGVDSTLKIQPAKLEDSAVYLCASSSGTSSYEQYFGPGTRLTVT.

The rearrangement links TRBV3-1 to TRBJ1-4, with D unresolved. Germline loops: CDR1 LGHDT, CDR2 YNNKEL (reference sequence). V dropped 3 bases and J dropped 8 bases, with 10 bases sitting between them. This CDR3 comprises 13 residues. CDR3 in DNA: TGTGCCAGCAGCCAGGTTAACAAAGAAAAACTGTTTTTT. It translates to CASSQVNKEKLFF.

The V call is TRBV20-1, the J call TRBJ1-6; D not resolved. This CDR3 is built from 16 residues. Germline CDR1 and CDR2: DFQATT and SNEGSKA (reference sequence). Trimming removed 0 bases at V and 8 bases at J, with 17 bases between. CDR3 in amino acids: CSARDFGPTSDSPLHF. In DNA, the CDR3 is TGCAGTGCTAGAGATTTTGGCCCTACGAGCGATTCACCCCTCCACTTT.

This clonotype has a handful of counts. The V and J genes are TRBV7-3 and TRBJ2-2; perhaps TRBD1 as D (5 bases). The CDR3 has 13 residues. Per germline, CDR1 SGHTA and CDR2 FQGTGA. V was trimmed by 7 bases and J by 4 bases, leaving 10 bases between them. CDR3 nucleotides: TGTGCCAGCACCTCGGACATCACCGGGGAGCTGTTTTTT. This sequence encodes CASTSDITGELFF.

The chain has TRBV6-9 and TRBJ2-5; maybe TRBD1 (6 bases). Looked up from germline, CDR1 is MNHGY and CDR2 is SVAAGI. The CDR3 spans 14 residues. The V end was cut by 3 bases, the J end by 5 bases, with 13 bases between. The CDR3 DNA sequence: TGTGCCAGCAGTTACAGGGGCGGGCACGAGACCCAGTACTTC. Amino acid sequence: CASSYRGGHETQYF.

This clonotype was counted many times. V usage is TRBV2 and J usage is TRBJ2-2; 10 positions match TRBD1. V was clipped by 6 bases and J by 4 bases; unmatched bases: 5. Germline V gene lookup returns CDR1 SNHLY and CDR2 FYNNEI. The CDR3 contains 15 residues. CDR3 protein: CASREGQGSTGELFF. The CDR3 region has the DNA TGTGCCAGCAGAGAGGGACAGGGGAGCACCGGGGAGCTGTTTTTT.